One sample yielded the 2 T cell receptor beta chains listed below, sequenced in a study of T-cell reconstitution after alpha-beta-depleted transplantation in children (dated by TCRdb to 2016 to 2017). The library was built by means of PCR. Sequencing was performed on an Illumina HiSeq 2500. TCR libraries were prepared with molecular barcoding, using unique molecular identifiers to normalize TCRbeta repertoire quantification. The raw public reads went through TCRdb reprocessing: fastp at Q25, MiXCR clone calling, in-frame beta chains kept. Rows are unified per CDR3 protein, each entry keeping the most common DNA and genes. The sample table shows 190,000 or so distinct CDR3 sequences, and about 6.4% are seen once. Approximately 3% of the sample is held by the ten biggest clonotypes. The starting material was PBMCs from the stem cell graft donor, obtained from the stem cell graft. The receptors stem from a human donor who donated a stem cell graft to a child with Wiskott-Aldrich syndrome.

This clonotype turned up a few times. The rearrangement joins TRBV28 to TRBJ1-6; 8 bases match TRBD1. The V gene's germline CDR1 is MDHEN and CDR2 SYDVKM. The V and J ends lost 7 bases and 6 bases, in that order; junction bases with no gene match: 14. This CDR3 spans 17 amino acids. The CDR3 region has the DNA TGTGCCAGCACCACCCCACAGGGGGACCTATTTAATTCACCCCTCCACTTT. Encoded protein: CASTTPQGDLFNSPLHF.

This clonotype was seen a handful of times. The CDR3 DNA reads as TGTGCCAGCAGTGGGCCCGGGACCAGGACTTGGTGGGAGCAGTTCTTC. The encoded protein is CASSGPGTRTWWEQFF. J is TRBJ2-1 and V is TRBV2; D could derive from TRBD1 or TRBD2 (5 bases each). This CDR3 contains 16 residues. From germline, CDR1 is SNHLY and CDR2 FYNNEI. The V and J ends lost 4 bases and 10 bases respectively, with 23 bases between them.